This T cell receptor (beta chain) is from a study of T-cell reconstitution after alpha-beta-depleted transplantation in children. CDR1 is SGHRS, CDR2 YFSETQ, per germline. This CDR3 comprises 18 residues. V lost 4 bases, J lost 4 bases, and 14 bases stayed unmatched. Unique molecular identifiers were incorporated when the TCRbeta library was constructed. TCRdb re-called the PCR reads through MiXCR, storing one row per CDR3 protein. The sample records 200,000 to 300,000 distinct CDR3 sequences, about 11% being singletons. The rearrangement links TRBV5-1 to TRBJ2-5; 12 positions agree with TRBD2. The starting material was PBMCs from the stem cell graft donor, obtained from the stem cell graft. The receptor's source is a human donor who donated a stem cell graft to a child with acute lymphoblastic leukemia. CDR3 coding DNA: TGCGCCAGCAGCCCACGACTAGCGGGAGTGAGGGGAGGAGAGACCCAGTACTTC. It specifies CASSPRLAGVRGGETQYF.